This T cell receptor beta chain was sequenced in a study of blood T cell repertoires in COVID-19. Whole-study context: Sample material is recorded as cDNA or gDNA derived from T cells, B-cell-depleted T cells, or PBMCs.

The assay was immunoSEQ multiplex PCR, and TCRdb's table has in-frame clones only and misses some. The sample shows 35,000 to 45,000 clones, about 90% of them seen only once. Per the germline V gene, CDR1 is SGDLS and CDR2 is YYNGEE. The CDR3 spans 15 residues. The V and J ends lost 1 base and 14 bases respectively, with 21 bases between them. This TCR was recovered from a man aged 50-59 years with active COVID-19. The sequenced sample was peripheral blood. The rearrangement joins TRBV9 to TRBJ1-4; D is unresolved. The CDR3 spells CASSVTPMPGSKLFF. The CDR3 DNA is TGTGCCAGCAGCGTAACCCCGATGCCAGGTTCAAAGCTGTTTTTT. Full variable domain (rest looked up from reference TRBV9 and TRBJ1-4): DSGVTQTPKHLITATGQRVTLRCSPRSGDLSVYWYQQSLDQGLQFLIQYYNGEERAKGNILERFSAQQFPDLHSELNLSSLELGDSALYFCASSVTPMPGSKLFFGSGTQLSVL.